This T cell receptor (beta chain) was recovered during a study of blood T cell repertoires in COVID-19. Study as a whole: Italy, Spain and the United States were the sources of the convalescent and acute COVID-19 samples. From T cells, B-cell-depleted T cells, or PBMCs came the material, which was cDNA or gDNA.

Per the original methods: How many nucleated cells were present was estimated from reference gene primer amplification. Sequencing was performed with immunoSEQ multiplex PCR; in TCRdb, only in-frame clones are kept and a portion is missing. V, J and clone size are those of that table, while D and trimming were read from the DNA. The sample contains roughly 120,000 clones, roughly nine tenths of which appear only once. V was trimmed by 0 bases and J by 2 bases, leaving 7 bases between them. This CDR3 contains 15 residues. CDR1 is SGHNT and CDR2 is YENEEA in the germline V gene. The sample consisted of peripheral blood. This rearrangement joins TRBV11-3 to TRBJ2-2; weak D call: TRBD1 (6 bases). The TCR originated in a man aged 70 or older who had recovered from COVID-19. CDR3 sequence: CASSLDGGNTGELFF. DNA for the CDR3: TGTGCCAGCAGCTTAGATGGGGGCAACACCGGGGAGCTGTTTTTT.